Shown below are 20 T cell receptor beta chains from a single sample sequenced in a study of blood T cells in healthy people across ages. Primers used in a second PCR of roughly 7 to 12 cycles were a sample-barcoded 5' primer and a J-beta primer mix. TCRdb reprocessed the 5' RACE reads with MiXCR, giving one entry per CDR3 protein. This sample has 250,000 to 300,000 distinct CDR3 sequences, with 25% to 30% found just once. Source material: blood. These receptors were obtained from a woman in her seventies in good health.

This clonotype appeared many times. This chain joins TRBV20-1 and TRBJ2-7; 8 bases are a match to TRBD2. With 0 bases clipped from V and 7 bases from J, the junction kept 14 bases outside the gene matches. Germline CDR1 reads DFQATT; CDR2 reads SNEGSKA (reference sequence). This CDR3 spans 16 amino acids. DNA of the CDR3: TGCAGTGCTAGAGATGGTGCCACTAGCGGCAGTAAGGAGCAGTACTTC. Translated, it gives CSARDGATSGSKEQYF.

V gene TRBV7-2 combines with J gene TRBJ2-5; 14 bases are shared with TRBD2. With V trimmed by 2 bases and J by 9 bases, 8 bases remained unmatched. Germline loops: CDR1 SGHTA, CDR2 FQGNSA. The CDR3 has 16 residues. The CDR3 region is CASSLPPGTSGRAQYF. CDR3 DNA sequence: TGTGCCAGCAGCTTACCACCCGGGACTAGCGGGAGAGCCCAGTACTTC.

At least ten counts were recorded for this clonotype. The gene calls are TRBV5-1 and TRBJ2-7; TRBD2 matches at 8 bases. Trimming took 3 bases from V and 7 from J; bases not matched to a gene: 9. Germline CDR1 SGHRS, CDR2 YFSETQ. The CDR3 has 14 amino acids. CDR3 sequence (DNA): TGCGCCAGCAGCTCCGGGGGGGGCGCGGATGAGCAGTACTTC. Protein: CASSSGGGADEQYF.

This rearrangement joins TRBV6-1 to TRBJ2-3; 7 positions agree with TRBD1. Germline lookup yields CDR1 MNHNS and CDR2 SASEGT. The CDR3 has 15 residues. Trimming cost V 6 bases and J 3 bases; bases outside gene matches: 9. The CDR3 DNA reads TGTGCCAGCAGATCCGGGACAGCAAGAACAGATACGCAGTATTTT. Protein product: CASRSGTARTDTQYF.

This clonotype was seen more than once but under ten times. CDR3 in DNA: TGTGCCAGCAGCCGAGGGACAGGACGTGGCTACACCTTC. It encodes CASSRGTGRGYTF. This chain links TRBV3-1 with TRBJ1-2; 8 nucleotides match TRBD1. The CDR3 is 13 amino acids. Germline-derived CDR1 and CDR2 are LGHDT and YNNKEL (reference sequence). Trimming took 4 bases from V and 7 from J; bases not matched to a gene: 5.

This clonotype appeared a few times. The chain employs TRBV27 and TRBJ1-2, with a tentative D call TRBD1 (6 bases). The germline V gene encodes CDR1 MNHEY and CDR2 SMNVEV (reference sequence). The CDR3 is 14 residues long. V was cut by 5 bases and J by 1 base, with 11 bases left in between. The DNA of the CDR3 is TGTGCCAGCAGTCATAGGGGGGATAACTATGGCTACACCTTC. Its protein is CASSHRGDNYGYTF.

The chain carries TRBV20-1 and TRBJ2-5; tentatively, D is TRBD2 (5 bases). The CDR3 spans 12 residues. The V end lost 6 bases, the J end lost 5 bases, and 13 bases lay between the germline ends. Germline V gene lookup returns CDR1 DFQATT and CDR2 SNEGSKA (reference sequence). CDR3 loop: CSAPDSGETQYF. As DNA, the CDR3 is TGCAGTGCCCCGGACTCTGGGGAGACCCAGTACTTC.

The V gene is TRBV15, the J gene TRBJ2-1; tentative D call: TRBD1 (5 bases). The germline gives CDR1 LNHNV, CDR2 YYDKDF (reference sequence). CDR3 length equals 16 residues. V gave up 0 bases and J gave up 0 bases, with 9 bases separating them. CDR3 region: CATSRDIQASYNEQFF. Written as DNA, the CDR3 is TGTGCCACCAGCAGAGATATACAGGCCTCCTACAATGAGCAGTTCTTC.

At least ten counts were recorded for this clonotype. This sequence joins TRBV5-1 and TRBJ2-1; 8 positions agree with TRBD2. The CDR3 has 16 residues. V was clipped by 0 bases and J by 10 bases; unmatched bases: 12. Germline lookup yields CDR1 SGHRS and CDR2 YFSETQ. The CDR3, as DNA: TGCGCCAGCAGCTTGGGTAGCGGGAATGGAGTTAGGGAGCAGTTCTTC. Encoded protein: CASSLGSGNGVREQFF.

This clonotype was observed once. The chain is built from TRBV4-2 and TRBJ2-5; D not certain. The CDR3 spans 14 residues. Trimming stripped 0 bases from V and 3 bases from J, with 8 bases between. CDR1 and CDR2 from the germline V gene are LGHNA and YNFKEQ. This CDR3 is CASSQDAPEETQYF. Written as DNA, the CDR3 is TGTGCCAGCAGCCAAGATGCACCCGAAGAGACCCAGTACTTC.

The chain uses TRBV4-1 and TRBJ2-3; 12 bases match TRBD2. Germline lookup yields CDR1 MGHRA and CDR2 YSYEKL. The V and J ends lost 1 base and 7 bases, in that order; junction bases with no gene match: 9. The CDR3 is 17 residues long. The CDR3 DNA reads TGCGCCAGCAGCCAAGGGGCGACTAGCGGGAGAGGGAATACGCAGTATTTT. Protein product: CASSQGATSGRGNTQYF.

The V call is TRBV12-3 or TRBV12-4, the J call TRBJ1-5; possible D gene TRBD1, 5 bases. This CDR3 is 15 amino acids long. V dropped 0 bases and J dropped 3 bases, with 9 bases sitting between them. The CDR3 region is CASSLAGEINQPQHF. The DNA for the CDR3 is TGTGCCAGCAGTTTAGCAGGGGAGATCAATCAGCCCCAGCATTTT.

There are a few counts of this clonotype. The junction differs from germline at one of its ends, possibly a read error. The chain is built from TRBV20-1 and TRBJ2-7; no clear D gene. This CDR3 has 13 residues. The germline V gene encodes CDR1 DFQATT and CDR2 SNEGSKA (reference sequence). This CDR3 reads CSASSVRSYEQSF. The CDR3 DNA is TGCAGTGCTAGTAGTGTCCGATCCTACGAGCAGTCCTTC.

The V gene is TRBV12-3 or TRBV12-4, the J gene TRBJ2-3, with unresolved D. The CDR3 runs to 12 residues. Trimming took 5 bases from V and 5 from J, leaving 8 bases between them. CDR3 protein: CASSPEQDTQYF. The CDR3 DNA reads as TGTGCCAGCAGTCCCGAACAAGATACGCAGTATTTT.

The CDR3 spells CASSLSGGMYTQYF. DNA of the CDR3: TGTGCCAGCAGCTTAAGCGGGGGCATGTATACGCAGTATTTT. This chain uses TRBV7-2 with TRBJ2-3, with 8 bases aligning to TRBD2. Germline lookup yields CDR1 SGHTA and CDR2 FQGNSA. Losses at the gene ends were 2 bases for V and 7 bases for J; bases not matched to a gene: 5. The CDR3 runs 14 residues.

The chain is built from TRBV5-1 and TRBJ2-1; 8 bases line up with TRBD1. Germline CDR1 is SGHRS and CDR2 is YFSETQ. The CDR3 sequence is 14 residues long. V lost 0 bases, J lost 10 bases, and 6 bases stayed unmatched. The CDR3 protein is CASSLEGTGGEQFF. CDR3 bases: TGCGCCAGCAGCTTGGAAGGGACAGGTGGGGAGCAGTTCTTC.

V is TRBV4-1 and J is TRBJ2-1; 13 bases match TRBD2. Germline V lookup: CDR1 MGHRA, CDR2 YSYEKL. V lost 7 bases, J lost 6 bases, and 9 bases stayed unmatched. The CDR3 length is 16 residues. This CDR3 is CASKARLAGGPNEQFF. The CDR3 bases are TGCGCCAGCAAAGCCCGACTAGCGGGAGGCCCCAATGAGCAGTTCTTC.

V gene TRBV7-2 combines with J gene TRBJ2-3, with D perhaps matching TRBD2 (7 bases). This CDR3 is 14 amino acids long. CDR1 and CDR2 (germline): SGHTA, FQGNSA. Trimming took 5 bases from V and 2 from J, leaving 11 bases between them. DNA of the CDR3: TGTGCCAGCAGCGAGCGGGACACCACAGATACGCAGTATTTT. Residues: CASSERDTTDTQYF.

DNA of the CDR3: TGCAGCGTTGAAGGCGGGGGAAGCACAGATACGCAGTATTTT. It encodes CSVEGGGSTDTQYF. This chain links TRBV29-1 with TRBJ2-3; 7 bases agree with TRBD2. The junction had 1 base not matched to a gene; V was cut back by 1 base and J by 0 bases. Germline CDR1 SQVTM, CDR2 ANQGSEA. This CDR3 is 14 amino acids long.

The rearrangement joins TRBV6-1 to TRBJ2-2; D is possibly TRBD1 (6 bases). The CDR3 runs to 14 residues. V dropped 6 bases and J dropped 5 bases, with 13 bases sitting between them. CDR1 is MNHNS, CDR2 SASEGT, per germline. CDR3 coding DNA: TGTGCCAGCAGCCGGGACGGACAGACCGGGGAGCTGTTTTTT. This encodes CASSRDGQTGELFF.